Listed here are 10 T cell receptor beta chains from one sample, sequenced in a study of early T cells in non-severe SARS-CoV-2 infection. TCRdb reanalysed the 5' RACE reads using MiXCR and keeps one entry per CDR3 protein. The data show 69,000 or so distinct CDR3 sequences, roughly 9.5% seen once. The specimen was whole blood. The origin of the receptors is an adult who was a healthcare worker with PCR-confirmed SARS-CoV-2 infection or an uninfected control (not recorded which).

This clonotype has a count of ten or more. J is TRBJ2-1 and V is TRBV4-2, with TRBD2 matching over 11 bases. CDR1 is LGHNA and CDR2 is YNFKEQ in the germline V gene. This CDR3 spans 15 amino acids. J was trimmed by 10 bases and V by 2 bases; bases with no gene match: 7. CDR3 nucleotide sequence: TGTGCCAGCAGCCAAATGGCTAGCGGGGGGCCGGAGCAGTTCTTC. It translates to CASSQMASGGPEQFF.

This clonotype has at least ten counts. The rearrangement links TRBV11-2 to TRBJ2-6; unclear D gene. Per germline, CDR1 SGHAT and CDR2 FQNNGV. Trimming left V 5 bases short and J 4 bases short, with 24 bases between. CDR3 length: 19 residues. This CDR3 reads CASSPPLRQSSGGANVLTF. CDR3 nucleotide sequence: TGTGCCAGCAGCCCCCCTCTTCGGCAGAGCTCGGGCGGGGCCAACGTCCTGACTTTC.

V and J are TRBV9 and TRBJ2-2; D is perhaps TRBD1 (6 bases). This CDR3 is 13 amino acids long. Trimming pared 5 bases from V and 3 bases from J, leaving 8 bases between. CDR1 is SGDLS, CDR2 YYNGEE, per germline. This CDR3 is CASSDRYTGELFF. The CDR3 bases are TGTGCCAGCAGTGACAGGTACACCGGGGAGCTGTTTTTT.

The rearrangement joins TRBV7-2 to TRBJ2-1, with 14 nucleotides matching TRBD2. The germline V gene has CDR1 SGHTA and CDR2 FQGNSA. With 3 bases clipped from V and 6 bases from J, the junction kept 4 bases outside the gene matches. The CDR3 sequence is 16 residues long. This chain's CDR3 is CASSFAGTSGSNEQFF. CDR3 nucleotide sequence: TGTGCCAGCAGCTTTGCCGGGACTAGCGGGAGCAATGAGCAGTTCTTC.

This clonotype was seen ten or more times. V gene TRBV7-9 combines with J gene TRBJ2-1; no firm D call. Germline values: CDR1 SEHNR, CDR2 FQNEAQ (reference sequence). The CDR3 has 14 amino acids. Trimming removed 3 bases at V and 4 bases at J, with 10 bases between. CDR3 protein: CASSFSGPYNEQFF. The CDR3 coding sequence is TGTGCCAGCAGCTTCTCCGGACCTTACAATGAGCAGTTCTTC.

The chain employs TRBV21-1 and TRBJ1-1. TRBV21-1 is labeled a pseudogene. The length of the CDR3 is 12 residues. The CDR3 region has the DNA TGTGCCAGCACCGTTGGGAACACTGAAGCTTTCTTT. Translating it yields CASTVGNTEAFF.

This clonotype was seen a few times. CDR3 DNA: TGTGCCATCAGGGACAGGGTCGATTCACCCCTCCACTTT. Encoded protein: CAIRDRVDSPLHF. This chain joins TRBV10-3 and TRBJ1-6, with 8 bases fitting TRBD1. The length of the CDR3 is 13 residues. The V gene's germline CDR1 is ENHRY and CDR2 SYGVKD. The ends lost 6 bases at V and 8 bases at J; junction bases unmatched: 3.

This clonotype has ten or more counts. V gene TRBV27 combines with J gene TRBJ2-7; D is perhaps TRBD1 (6 bases). The germline V gene encodes CDR1 MNHEY and CDR2 SMNVEV (reference sequence). The V end was cut by 0 bases, the J end by 2 bases, with 8 bases between. The length of the CDR3 is 14 residues. The DNA for the CDR3 is TGTGCCAGCAGTTTATCCGACAGGACCTACGAGCAGTACTTC. This sequence encodes CASSLSDRTYEQYF.

This clonotype has at least ten counts. This chain links TRBV6-6 with TRBJ2-6; no definite D call. CDR1 is MNHNY and CDR2 is SVGAGI in the germline V gene (reference sequence). The CDR3 extends over 16 amino acids. The V and J ends lost 4 bases and 0 bases respectively, with 10 bases between them. The CDR3 is CASSLTPGSGANVLTF. Written as DNA, the CDR3 is TGTGCCAGCAGTTTAACACCCGGCTCTGGGGCCAACGTCCTGACTTTC.

This clonotype was seen at least ten times. The rearrangement joins TRBV30 to TRBJ1-2; 11 bases agree with TRBD1. The V segment lost 3 bases and the J segment 4 bases; nucleotides outside the gene matches: 10. Germline V gives CDR1 GTSNPN, CDR2 SVGIG (reference sequence). The CDR3 totals 16 residues. The CDR3 bases are TGTGCCTGGAGAGCCCGTGGGGGACAGGGGGTCTATGGCTACACCTTC. Its translation is CAWRARGGQGVYGYTF. Together with reference TRBV30 and TRBJ1-2, the CDR3 gives the full variable domain: SQTIHQWPATLVQPVGSPLSLECTVEGTSNPNLYWYRQAAGRGLQLLFYSVGIGQISSEVPQNLSASRPQDRQFILSSKKLLLSDSGFYLCAWRARGGQGVYGYTFGSGTRLTVV.